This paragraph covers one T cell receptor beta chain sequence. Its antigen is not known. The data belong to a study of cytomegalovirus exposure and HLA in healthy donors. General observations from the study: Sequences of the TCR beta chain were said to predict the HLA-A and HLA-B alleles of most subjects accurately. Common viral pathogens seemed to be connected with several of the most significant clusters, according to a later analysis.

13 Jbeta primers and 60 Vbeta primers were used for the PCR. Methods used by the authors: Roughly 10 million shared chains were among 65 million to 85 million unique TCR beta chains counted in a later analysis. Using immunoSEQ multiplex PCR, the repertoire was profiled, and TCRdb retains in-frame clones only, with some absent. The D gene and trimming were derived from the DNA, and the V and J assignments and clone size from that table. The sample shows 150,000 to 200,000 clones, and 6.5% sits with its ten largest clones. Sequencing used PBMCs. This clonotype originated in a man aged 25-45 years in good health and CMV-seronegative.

CDR3 sequence (DNA): TGTGCCACCTCGGGACAGACCACCGGGGAGCTGTTTTTT. Protein sequence: CATSGQTTGELFF. The rearrangement links TRBV14 to TRBJ2-2; 7 bases align to TRBD1. The J segment lost 4 bases and the V segment lost 10 bases, leaving 6 bases of the junction unmatched. The CDR3 contains 13 residues. Germline values: CDR1 SGHDN, CDR2 FVKESK.